This T cell receptor beta chain was documented in a study of T cell repertoires in cytomegalovirus infection. Across the whole study: Public signatures in TCR beta pointed to CMV infection and matching HLA type. Study-wide results and caveats: Dominating the ex vivo response were TCR beta clonotypes that were CMV-specific and HLA-C-restricted. The cumulative frequency of public TCR beta families distinguished individuals who carried CMV together with the relevant HLA.

About this clonotype: Its target is not known.

TCRdb re-called the reads with MiXCR, one entry per CDR3 protein. The profile shows around 260,000 distinct CDR3 sequences, roughly 10% of them singletons. Unmatched junction bases numbered 13, after V lost 5 bases and J lost 6 bases. The CDR3 length is 16 residues. Per the germline V gene, CDR1 is SEHNR and CDR2 is FQNEAQ (reference sequence). The specimen sequenced was PBMCs. The clonotype was recovered from a human donor in good health (CMV status not recorded). Some clones in this sample may be carry-over from other donors' samples. The chain couples TRBV7-9 to TRBJ2-5; 9 nucleotides align to TRBD2. Here the CDR3 reads CASSPQSGGSGKTQYF. As DNA, the CDR3 is TGTGCCAGCAGCCCTCAAAGCGGGGGGTCGGGAAAGACCCAGTACTTC.